One sample yielded the 32 T cell receptor beta chains listed below, sequenced in a study of T cell responses to AZD1222 COVID-19 vaccine. TCRdb's table, derived via immunoSEQ multiplex PCR, lists solely in-frame clones and lacks some. In the table there are 85,000 to 130,000 clones, approximately 87% of which are singletons. The specimen was peripheral blood, collected on day 0 of AZD1222 vaccination. The receptors originated from an adult in good health.

This clone appeared once. The chain couples TRBV5-5 to TRBJ2-5, with TRBD2 matching over 7 bases. Germline V lookup: CDR1 SGHKS, CDR2 YYEKEE (reference sequence). V lost 4 bases and J lost 1; bases outside the gene matches: 10. CDR3 length: 16 amino acids. CDR3: CASSIRIGRTQETQYF. DNA for the CDR3: TGTGCCAGCAGCATCCGGATCGGGAGGACCCAAGAGACCCAGTACTTC.

The CDR3 DNA reads TGTGCCTGGAGTAGGCCCGGGAACACCGGGGAGCTGTTTTTT. It translates to CAWSRPGNTGELFF. The V call is TRBV30, the J call TRBJ2-2, with D hard to call. The ends were cut back, 2 bases at V and 1 base at J, with 8 bases in the middle. Germline CDR1 GTSNPN, CDR2 SVGIG (reference sequence). The CDR3 loop spans 14 amino acids.

V is TRBV11-2 and J is TRBJ2-6; D gene ambiguous. The CDR3 length is 15 residues. Per the germline V gene, CDR1 is SGHAT and CDR2 is FQNNGV. The V end lost 7 bases, the J end lost 2 bases, and 12 bases lay between the germline ends. The CDR3: CASTADFPGANVLTF. CDR3 sequence (DNA): TGTGCCAGCACCGCTGACTTCCCTGGGGCCAACGTCCTGACTTTC.

The chain employs TRBV19 and TRBJ1-1; D call uncertain. Trimming removed 9 bases from V and 5 bases from J, with 22 bases in between. Germline V gene lookup returns CDR1 LNHDA and CDR2 SQIVND (reference sequence). CDR3 size: 15 residues. The CDR3 bases are TGTGCCAGCAACTTTATAGGGCTTGGGAGGACTGAAGCTTTCTTT. Its protein is CASNFIGLGRTEAFF.

The chain couples TRBV2 to TRBJ1-2; tentatively, D is TRBD1 (6 bases). CDR3 size: 14 residues. Germline CDR1 SNHLY, CDR2 FYNNEI. V was shortened by 8 bases and J by 4 bases, with 17 bases between the two germline ends. In nucleotides, the CDR3 is TGTGCCAGCGTAGGGACAAGGGCGCCCTATGGCTACACCTTC. Protein: CASVGTRAPYGYTF.

V is TRBV2 and J is TRBJ2-7; D is unclear. The CDR3 covers 14 residues. Deletions cut 4 bases from V and 2 bases from J, with 12 bases between. Germline CDR1 SNHLY, CDR2 FYNNEI. DNA for the CDR3: TGTGCCAGCAGTGCGGACCGATTTACCTACGAGCAGTACTTC. Amino acids: CASSADRFTYEQYF. Complete variable domain (other parts from reference TRBV2 and TRBJ2-7): EPEVTQTPSHQVTQMGQEVILRCVPISNHLYFYWYRQILGQKVEFLVSFYNNEISEKSEIFDDQFSVERPDGSNFTLKIRSTKLEDSAMYFCASSADRFTYEQYFGPGTRLTVT.

The V gene is TRBV6-2 or TRBV6-3, the J gene TRBJ2-2; D unclear. The germline gives CDR1 MNHEY, CDR2 SVGEGT. Trimming pared 3 bases from V and 5 bases from J, leaving 4 bases between. The CDR3 is made up of 12 amino acids. CDR3: CASSYQTGELFF. Here the CDR3 DNA reads TGTGCCAGCAGTTATCAGACCGGGGAGCTGTTTTTT.

The chain has TRBV12-3 or TRBV12-4 and TRBJ2-7; 7 nucleotides align to TRBD1. The CDR3 has 12 amino acids. Trimming at V came to 0 bases and at J to 12 bases, leaving 5 bases not matched to a gene. The CDR3 DNA reads as TGTGCCAGCAGTTTAGCCGGACAGGTTGGGTACTTC. Protein product: CASSLAGQVGYF.

CDR3 residues: CASSQSPQVWGETQYF. CDR3 nucleotides: TGCGCCAGCAGTCAATCTCCCCAGGTCTGGGGTGAGACCCAGTACTTC. This rearrangement joins TRBV23-1 to TRBJ2-5; D gene unclear. TRBV23-1 counts as an open reading frame of uncertain function. V dropped 0 bases and J dropped 5 bases, with 16 bases sitting between them. This CDR3 comprises 16 residues.

The chain recombines TRBV5-4 with TRBJ2-1; TRBD2 matches 7 bases. The CDR3 is made up of 13 amino acids. CDR1 SGHNT and CDR2 YYREEE come from the germline V gene (reference sequence). Trimming took 4 bases from V and 7 from J; bases not matched to a gene: 5. The CDR3 nucleotides read TGTGCCAGCAGCGGGACTAACTCTAATGAGCAGTTCTTC. This codes for CASSGTNSNEQFF.

The chain carries TRBV24-1 and TRBJ1-5, with TRBD1 identical over 8 bases. V dropped 4 bases and J dropped 4; count of bases not matched to a gene: 8. The CDR3 loop spans 16 amino acids. CDR1 is KGHDR and CDR2 is SFDVKD in the germline V gene. The CDR3 coding sequence is TGTGCCACCAGTGAAAGTGCAGGGGGCCGAAATCAGCCCCAGCATTTT. This translates into CATSESAGGRNQPQHF.

The rearrangement uses TRBV6-1 and TRBJ2-7, with D hard to call. V lost 2 bases and J 0 bases, leaving 8 bases between the germline ends. This CDR3 contains 14 residues. Germline V gene data show CDR1 as MNHNS and CDR2 as SASEGT. Written as DNA, the CDR3 is TGTGCCAGCAGTGAATGGGGTAGCTCCTACGAGCAGTACTTC. Translation gives CASSEWGSSYEQYF.

J is TRBJ2-2 and V is TRBV5-1, with D possibly called TRBD1 or TRBD2 (6 bases each). V was shortened by 3 bases and J by 5 bases, with 17 bases between the two germline ends. The CDR3 has 16 amino acids. The germline V gene encodes CDR1 SGHRS and CDR2 YFSETQ. The CDR3, as DNA: TGCGCCAGCAGCTCCTGGGGGGCCCAGGGGACCGGGGAGCTGTTTTTT. It codes for CASSSWGAQGTGELFF.

CDR3 nucleotide sequence: TGTGCCAGTAGTATAAACCAGGAGGGAGGCTACACCTTC. It specifies CASSINQEGGYTF. The V and J genes are TRBV19 and TRBJ1-2; no clear D gene. The germline V and J ends were trimmed by 2 bases and 8 bases, with 12 bases remaining between them. Germline V gives CDR1 LNHDA, CDR2 SQIVND (reference sequence). The CDR3 is 13 amino acids. Full variable domain (remainder filled in from reference TRBV19 and TRBJ1-2): DGGITQSPKYLFRKEGQNVTLSCEQNLNHDAMYWYRQDPGQGLRLIYYSQIVNDFQKGDIAEGYSVSREKKESFPLTVTSAQKNPTAFYLCASSINQEGGYTFGSGTRLTVV.

In its sample, this clone was seen once. This chain joins TRBV2 and TRBJ1-5, with D perhaps TRBD1 (5 bases). Per the germline V gene, CDR1 is SNHLY and CDR2 is FYNNEI. This CDR3 comprises 17 residues. Trimming removed 3 bases at V and 6 bases at J, with 21 bases between. Written as DNA, the CDR3 is TGTGCCAGCAGTGATTCAGCCGGGACTATCGGGGGTCAGCCCCAGCATTTT. This sequence encodes CASSDSAGTIGGQPQHF.

The chain employs TRBV28 and TRBJ1-5; no definite D call. Per the germline V gene, CDR1 is MDHEN and CDR2 is SYDVKM. Trimming stripped 2 bases from V and 7 bases from J, with 6 bases between. The CDR3 extends over 12 amino acids. CDR3 DNA sequence: TGTGCCAGCAGTTTAGCGAGACAGCCCCAGCATTTT. Translated, it gives CASSLARQPQHF.

This rearrangement joins TRBV3-1 (or the pseudogene TRBV3-2) to TRBJ2-3; D is possibly TRBD2 (5 bases). The CDR3 has 12 residues. The germline gives CDR1 LGHDT, CDR2 YNNKEL (reference sequence). V dropped 2 bases and J dropped 5 bases, with 5 bases sitting between them. CDR3 residues: CASSQSGDTQYF. The CDR3, as DNA: TGTGCCAGCAGCCAAAGCGGAGATACGCAGTATTTT.

The rearrangement joins TRBV5-4 to TRBJ2-5; possibly TRBD1 or TRBD2 for D (5 bases each). The CDR3 sequence is 15 residues long. Germline loops: CDR1 SGHNT, CDR2 YYREEE (reference sequence). V shed 4 bases and J shed 3 bases, with 16 bases lying between them. CDR3 DNA sequence: TGTGCCAGCAGCCCCACTGGGACCGAGAAAGAGACCCAGTACTTC. It encodes CASSPTGTEKETQYF.

This rearrangement joins TRBV18 to TRBJ1-5; possibly TRBD1 for D (6 bases). The CDR3 extends over 14 amino acids. V lost 0 bases and J 7 bases, leaving 10 bases between the germline ends. Germline V gene sequence: CDR1 KGHSH, CDR2 LQKENI. The DNA for the CDR3 is TGTGCCAGCTCACCACCAGGGGGGGGCCAGCCCCAGCATTTT. The encoded protein is CASSPPGGGQPQHF.

This clone showed up just once. The chain uses TRBV29-1 and TRBJ2-1; TRBD1 agrees at 8 bases. The V segment lost 6 bases and the J segment 5 bases; nucleotides outside the gene matches: 9. The CDR3 extends over 14 amino acids. The germline CDR1 and CDR2 sequences are SQVTM and ANQGSEA. The CDR3 bases are TGCAGCGTGGCAAGGACAGGGCTCCACAATGAGCAGTTCTTC. Translating gives CSVARTGLHNEQFF.

The chain carries TRBV7-9 and TRBJ2-2; TRBD1 aligns across 8 bases. The CDR3 sequence is 13 residues long. In germline, CDR1 is SEHNR, CDR2 FQNEAQ (reference sequence). The J segment lost 8 bases and the V segment lost 5 bases, leaving 4 bases of the junction unmatched. The CDR3 DNA reads as TGTGCCAGCAGCAGCCAGGGGGCGGGGGAGCTGTTTTTT. It is translated as CASSSQGAGELFF.

The chain employs TRBV6-5 and TRBJ1-2; perhaps TRBD1 as D (6 bases). Germline CDR1 reads MNHEY; CDR2 reads SVGAGI. Trimming removed 6 bases at V and 8 bases at J, with 16 bases between. CDR3 size: 13 residues. The CDR3 sequence: CASRSDRPGGYTF. In DNA, the CDR3 is TGTGCCAGCAGATCAGACAGGCCTGGGGGCTACACCTTC.

The chain links TRBV29-1 to TRBJ2-1; 7 bases map to TRBD2. Germline loops: CDR1 SQVTM, CDR2 ANQGSEA. This CDR3 comprises 16 residues. The V segment lost 1 base and the J segment 6 bases; nucleotides outside the gene matches: 12. The CDR3 loop is CSVEGFGGSLGNEQFF. The CDR3 nucleotides read TGCAGCGTTGAAGGATTTGGCGGGAGTCTAGGCAATGAGCAGTTCTTC.

This clone showed up just once. The V gene is TRBV11-2, the J gene TRBJ2-5; 8 bases align to TRBD2. J was trimmed by 1 base and V by 1 base; bases with no gene match: 8. The CDR3 is 17 residues long. Germline CDR1 is SGHAT and CDR2 is FQNNGV. The DNA of the CDR3 is TGTGCCAGCAGCTTAGGAGTGATAGCGGGGAGCCAAGAGACCCAGTACTTC. Protein: CASSLGVIAGSQETQYF.

The gene calls are TRBV19 and TRBJ2-2, with 12 bases lining up with TRBD2. V trimming: 5 bases; J trimming: 6 bases; junction bases outside the gene matches: 7. The CDR3 is 16 residues long. Germline loops: CDR1 LNHDA, CDR2 SQIVND (reference sequence). As DNA, the CDR3 is TGTGCCAGTAGTGCCGCACCTAGCGGGAGGGCCGGGGAGCTGTTTTTT. The encoded protein is CASSAAPSGRAGELFF.

This chain links TRBV28 with TRBJ1-1; D may be TRBD1 (6 bases). Per the germline V gene, CDR1 is MDHEN and CDR2 is SYDVKM. Trimming removed 7 bases from V and 5 bases from J, with 17 bases in between. The length of the CDR3 is 14 residues. This CDR3 is CASTRGGAGTEAFF. DNA for the CDR3: TGTGCCAGCACCCGGGGGGGCGCGGGTACTGAAGCTTTCTTT.

The CDR3 DNA reads TGTGCCAGCAGCCCTCCACCCGGGACTAGCCGCGACTACGAGCAGTACTTC. This sequence encodes CASSPPPGTSRDYEQYF. V gene TRBV28 combines with J gene TRBJ2-7; 9 nucleotides match TRBD2. The CDR3 covers 17 residues. Germline CDR1 MDHEN, CDR2 SYDVKM. J was trimmed by 3 bases and V by 6 bases; bases with no gene match: 15.

As to this clone: The same CDR3 also results from other DNA sequences found in this sample. The J gene is TRBJ2-7, the V gene TRBV5-1; unclear D gene. V was clipped by 0 bases and J by 1 base, with 5 bases between them. Germline-derived CDR1 and CDR2 are SGHRS and YFSETQ. The CDR3 runs to 13 residues. CDR3: CASSLALSYEQYF. In nucleotides, the CDR3 is TGCGCCAGCAGCTTGGCACTTTCCTACGAGCAGTACTTC.

The table lists this clone with a few counts. The rearrangement links TRBV12-3 or TRBV12-4 to TRBJ2-1; no clear D. The CDR3 loop spans 13 amino acids. V was clipped by 3 bases and J by 3 bases, with 6 bases between them. For the CDR3, the DNA is TGTGCCAGCAGTTTGGGCAGCTACAATGAGCAGTTCTTC. It yields the protein CASSLGSYNEQFF.

This clone was seen a single time. The V call is TRBV5-1, the J call TRBJ2-7; 9 bases agree with TRBD1. This CDR3 has 18 amino acids. Germline lookup yields CDR1 SGHRS and CDR2 YFSETQ. J gave up 0 bases and V 4 bases, and 14 bases lay outside the gene matches. The CDR3 DNA reads as TGCGCCAGCAGCGGGGGACAGGGCCGGCGGGGGTTCTCCTACGAGCAGTACTTC. Protein product: CASSGGQGRRGFSYEQYF.

This CDR3 reads CASSLSGLGDGYTF. The CDR3 coding sequence is TGTGCCAGCAGCTTATCGGGACTAGGAGACGGCTACACCTTC. This chain connects TRBV7-2 to TRBJ1-2; a weak D match, TRBD1 (5 bases). V lost 2 bases, J lost 8 bases, and 15 bases lay in between. Per the germline V gene, CDR1 is SGHTA and CDR2 is FQGNSA. The CDR3 length is 14 residues.

The chain links TRBV7-3 to TRBJ1-2; perhaps TRBD1 as D (5 bases). The germline CDR1 and CDR2 sequences are SGHTA and FQGTGA. The CDR3 covers 14 residues. V was pared by 5 bases and J by 6 bases, with 16 bases between. CDR3 amino acids: CASSPRHGADGYTF. The CDR3 DNA reads as TGTGCCAGCAGCCCCAGACATGGGGCGGATGGCTACACCTTC.